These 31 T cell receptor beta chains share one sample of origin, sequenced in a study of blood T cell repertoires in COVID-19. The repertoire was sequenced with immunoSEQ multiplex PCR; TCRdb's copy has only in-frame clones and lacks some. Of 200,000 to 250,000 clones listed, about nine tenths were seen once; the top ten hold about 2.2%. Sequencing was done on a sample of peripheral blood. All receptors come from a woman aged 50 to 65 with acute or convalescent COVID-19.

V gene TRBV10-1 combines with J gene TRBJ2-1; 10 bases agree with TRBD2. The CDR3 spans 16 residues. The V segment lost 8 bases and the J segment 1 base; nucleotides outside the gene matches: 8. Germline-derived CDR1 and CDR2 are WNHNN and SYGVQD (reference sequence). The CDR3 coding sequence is TGCGCCAGCTCGAGGGGAGCGGGAGGGTCCTACAATGAGCAGTTCTTC. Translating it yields CASSRGAGGSYNEQFF.

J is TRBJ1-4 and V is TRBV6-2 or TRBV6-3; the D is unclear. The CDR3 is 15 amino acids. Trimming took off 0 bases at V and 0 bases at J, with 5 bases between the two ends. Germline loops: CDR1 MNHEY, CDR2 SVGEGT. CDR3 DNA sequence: TGTGCCAGCAGTTACTCGAGTTCAACTAATGAAAAACTGTTTTTT. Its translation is CASSYSSSTNEKLFF.

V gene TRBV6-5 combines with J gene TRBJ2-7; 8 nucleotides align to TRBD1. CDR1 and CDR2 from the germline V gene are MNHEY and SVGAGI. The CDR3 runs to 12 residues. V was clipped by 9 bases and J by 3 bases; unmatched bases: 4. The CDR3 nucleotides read TGTGCCAGTTCAGGGGGCTACTACGAGCAGTACTTC. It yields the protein CASSGGYYEQYF.

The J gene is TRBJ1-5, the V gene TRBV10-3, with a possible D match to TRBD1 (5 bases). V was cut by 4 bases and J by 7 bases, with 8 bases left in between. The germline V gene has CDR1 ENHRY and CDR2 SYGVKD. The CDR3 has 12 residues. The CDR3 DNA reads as TGTGCCATCAGTGGTGGGGGGCAGCCCCAGCATTTT. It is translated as CAISGGGQPQHF.

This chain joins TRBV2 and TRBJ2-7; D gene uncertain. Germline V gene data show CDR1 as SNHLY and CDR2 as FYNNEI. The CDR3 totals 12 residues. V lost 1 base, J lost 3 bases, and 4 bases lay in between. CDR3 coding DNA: TGTGCCAGCAGTGAAGTGCGCTACGAGCAGTACTTC. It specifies CASSEVRYEQYF.

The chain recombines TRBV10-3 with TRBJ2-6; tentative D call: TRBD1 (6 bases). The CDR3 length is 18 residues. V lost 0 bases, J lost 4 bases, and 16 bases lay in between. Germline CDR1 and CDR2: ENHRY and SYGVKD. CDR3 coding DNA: TGTGCCATCAGTGAGTCGAAGTATCAGGGGACAGGGGCCAACGTCCTGACTTTC. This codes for CAISESKYQGTGANVLTF.

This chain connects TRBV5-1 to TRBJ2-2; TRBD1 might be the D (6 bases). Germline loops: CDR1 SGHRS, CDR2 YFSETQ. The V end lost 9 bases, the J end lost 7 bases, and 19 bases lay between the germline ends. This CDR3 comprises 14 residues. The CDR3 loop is CATHPDRRGGELFF. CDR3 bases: TGCGCCACCCACCCCGACAGGCGTGGCGGGGAGCTGTTTTTT.

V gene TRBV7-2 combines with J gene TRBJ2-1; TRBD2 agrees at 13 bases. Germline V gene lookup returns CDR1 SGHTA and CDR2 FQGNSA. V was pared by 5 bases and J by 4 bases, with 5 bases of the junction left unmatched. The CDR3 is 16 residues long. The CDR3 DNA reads TGTGCCAGCAGCCCGTCGGGACTAGCGGGATACAATGAGCAGTTCTTC. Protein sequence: CASSPSGLAGYNEQFF.

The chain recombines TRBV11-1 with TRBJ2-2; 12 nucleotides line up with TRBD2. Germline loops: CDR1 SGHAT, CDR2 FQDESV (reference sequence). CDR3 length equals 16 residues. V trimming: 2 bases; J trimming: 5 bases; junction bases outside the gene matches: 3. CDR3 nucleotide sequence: TGTGCCAGCAGCTTATCACTAGCGGGGGGAACCGGGGAGCTGTTTTTT. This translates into CASSLSLAGGTGELFF.

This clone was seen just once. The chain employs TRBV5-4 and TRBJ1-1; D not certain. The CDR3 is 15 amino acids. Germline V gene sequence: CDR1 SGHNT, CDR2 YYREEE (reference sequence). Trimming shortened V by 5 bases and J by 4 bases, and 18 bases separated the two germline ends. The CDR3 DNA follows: TGTGCCAGCAGTTATAACGCAGGAAGCGGCACTGAAGCTTTCTTT. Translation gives CASSYNAGSGTEAFF. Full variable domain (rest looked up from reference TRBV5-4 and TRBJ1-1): ETGVTQSPTHLIKTRGQQVTLRCSSQSGHNTVSWYQQALGQGPQFIFQYYREEENGRGNFPPRFSGLQFPNYSSELNVNALELDDSALYLCASSYNAGSGTEAFFGQGTRLTVV.

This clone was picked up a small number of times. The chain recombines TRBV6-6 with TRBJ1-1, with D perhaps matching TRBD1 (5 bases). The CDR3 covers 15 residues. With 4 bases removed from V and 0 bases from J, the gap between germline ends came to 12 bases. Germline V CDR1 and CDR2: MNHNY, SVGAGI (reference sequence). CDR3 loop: CASSSQTAMNTEAFF. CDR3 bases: TGTGCCAGCAGTTCCCAGACAGCTATGAACACTGAAGCTTTCTTT.

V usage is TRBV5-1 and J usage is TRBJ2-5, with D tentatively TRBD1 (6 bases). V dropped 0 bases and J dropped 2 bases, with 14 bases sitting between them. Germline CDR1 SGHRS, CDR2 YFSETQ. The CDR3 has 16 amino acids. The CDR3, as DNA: TGCGCCAGCAGCTTGGCTCGAGACAGGATACAAGAGACCCAGTACTTC. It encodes CASSLARDRIQETQYF.

The CDR3 protein is CASSLEIRGTPSTDTQYF. The DNA of the CDR3 is TGTGCCAGCAGCTTAGAAATTCGGGGGACTCCTAGCACAGATACGCAGTATTTT. V and J are TRBV7-6 and TRBJ2-3; TRBD2 is a possible D gene (6 bases). The V end was cut by 1 base, the J end by 0 bases, with 17 bases between. This CDR3 is 18 amino acids long. Germline V gene lookup returns CDR1 SGHVS and CDR2 FNYEAQ.

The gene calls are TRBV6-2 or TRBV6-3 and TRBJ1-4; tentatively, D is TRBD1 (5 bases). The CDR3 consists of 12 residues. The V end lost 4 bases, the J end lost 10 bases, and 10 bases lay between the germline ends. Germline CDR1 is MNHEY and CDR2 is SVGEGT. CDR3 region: CASSSQGGKLFF. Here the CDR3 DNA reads TGTGCCAGCAGTTCCCAGGGCGGAAAACTGTTTTTT.

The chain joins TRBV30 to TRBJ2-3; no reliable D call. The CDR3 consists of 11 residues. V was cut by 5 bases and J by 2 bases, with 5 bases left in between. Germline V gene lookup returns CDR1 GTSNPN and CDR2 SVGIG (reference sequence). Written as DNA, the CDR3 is TGTGCCTGGTCCTACACAGATACGCAGTATTTT. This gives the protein CAWSYTDTQYF.

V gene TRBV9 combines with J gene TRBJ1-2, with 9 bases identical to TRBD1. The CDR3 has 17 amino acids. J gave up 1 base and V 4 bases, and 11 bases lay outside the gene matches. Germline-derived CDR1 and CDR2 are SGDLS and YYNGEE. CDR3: CASSRTGGARVNYGYTF. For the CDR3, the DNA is TGTGCCAGCAGCAGAACAGGGGGCGCGAGGGTTAACTATGGCTACACCTTC.

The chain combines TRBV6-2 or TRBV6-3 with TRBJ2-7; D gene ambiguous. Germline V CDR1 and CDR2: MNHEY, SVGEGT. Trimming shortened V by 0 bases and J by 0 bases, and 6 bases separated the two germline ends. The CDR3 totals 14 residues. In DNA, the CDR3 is TGTGCCAGCAGTTACTCGCGCGTCTCCTACGAGCAGTACTTC. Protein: CASSYSRVSYEQYF.

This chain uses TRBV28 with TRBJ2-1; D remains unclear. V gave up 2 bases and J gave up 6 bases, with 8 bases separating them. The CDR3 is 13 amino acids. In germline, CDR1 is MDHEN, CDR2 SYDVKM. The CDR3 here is CASSLASVNEQFF. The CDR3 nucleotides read TGTGCCAGCAGTTTAGCTAGTGTCAATGAGCAGTTCTTC. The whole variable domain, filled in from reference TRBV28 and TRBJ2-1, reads DVKVTQSSRYLVKRTGEKVFLECVQDMDHENMFWYRQDPGLGLRLIYFSYDVKMKEKGDIPEGYSVSREKKERFSLILESASTNQTSMYLCASSLASVNEQFFGPGTRLTVL.

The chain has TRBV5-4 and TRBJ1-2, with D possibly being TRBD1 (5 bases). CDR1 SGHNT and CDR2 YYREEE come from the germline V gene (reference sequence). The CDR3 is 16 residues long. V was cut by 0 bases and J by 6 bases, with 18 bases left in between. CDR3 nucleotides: TGTGCCAGCAGCTTGGGGCAGCTCGGGGGGAAGGATGGCTACACCTTC. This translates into CASSLGQLGGKDGYTF. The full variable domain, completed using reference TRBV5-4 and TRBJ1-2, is ETGVTQSPTHLIKTRGQQVTLRCSSQSGHNTVSWYQQALGQGPQFIFQYYREEENGRGNFPPRFSGLQFPNYSSELNVNALELDDSALYLCASSLGQLGGKDGYTFGSGTRLTVV.

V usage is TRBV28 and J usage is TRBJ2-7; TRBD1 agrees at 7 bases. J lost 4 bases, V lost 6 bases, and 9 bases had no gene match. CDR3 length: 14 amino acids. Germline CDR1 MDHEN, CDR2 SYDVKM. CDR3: CASRPMTGTYEQYF. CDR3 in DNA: TGTGCCAGCAGGCCGATGACAGGGACATACGAGCAGTACTTC.

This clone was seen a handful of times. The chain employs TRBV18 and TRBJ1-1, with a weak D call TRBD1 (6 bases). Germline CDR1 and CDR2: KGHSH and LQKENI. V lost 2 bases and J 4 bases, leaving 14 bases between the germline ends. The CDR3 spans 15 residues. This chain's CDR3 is CASSPSPTGLTEAFF. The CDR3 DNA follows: TGTGCCAGCTCACCATCTCCGACAGGACTCACTGAAGCTTTCTTT.

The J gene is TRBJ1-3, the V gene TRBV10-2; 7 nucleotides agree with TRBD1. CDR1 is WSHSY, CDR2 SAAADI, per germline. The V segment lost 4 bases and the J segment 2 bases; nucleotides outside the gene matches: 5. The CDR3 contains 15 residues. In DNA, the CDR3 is TGCGCCAGCAGTGTAACAGGGGTACCTGGAAACACCATATATTTT. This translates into CASSVTGVPGNTIYF.

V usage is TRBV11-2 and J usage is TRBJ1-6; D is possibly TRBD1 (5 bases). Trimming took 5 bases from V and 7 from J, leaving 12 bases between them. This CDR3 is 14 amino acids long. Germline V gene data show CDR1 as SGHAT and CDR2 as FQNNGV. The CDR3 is CASSPGVRNSPLHF. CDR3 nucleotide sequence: TGTGCCAGCAGCCCGGGGGTTAGGAATTCACCCCTCCACTTT.

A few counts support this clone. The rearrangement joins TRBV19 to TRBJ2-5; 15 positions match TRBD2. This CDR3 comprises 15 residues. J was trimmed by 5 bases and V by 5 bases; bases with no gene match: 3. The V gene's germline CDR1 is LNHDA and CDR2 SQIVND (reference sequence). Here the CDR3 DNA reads TGTGCCAGTAGTGGACTAGCGGGAGGGACTGAGACCCAGTACTTC. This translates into CASSGLAGGTETQYF.

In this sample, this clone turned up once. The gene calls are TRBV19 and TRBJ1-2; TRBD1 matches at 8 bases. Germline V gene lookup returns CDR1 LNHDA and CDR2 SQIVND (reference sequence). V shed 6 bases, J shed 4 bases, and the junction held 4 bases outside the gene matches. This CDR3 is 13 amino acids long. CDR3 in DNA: TGTGCCAGTAGCACCGGACAGGGCTATGGCTACACCTTC. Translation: CASSTGQGYGYTF.

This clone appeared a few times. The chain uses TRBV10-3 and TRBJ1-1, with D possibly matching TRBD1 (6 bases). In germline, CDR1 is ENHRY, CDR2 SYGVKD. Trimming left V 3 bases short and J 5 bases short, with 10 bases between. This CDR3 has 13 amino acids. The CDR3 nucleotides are TGTGCCATCAGTGACGGGGGGCGGACTGAAGCTTTCTTT. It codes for CAISDGGRTEAFF.

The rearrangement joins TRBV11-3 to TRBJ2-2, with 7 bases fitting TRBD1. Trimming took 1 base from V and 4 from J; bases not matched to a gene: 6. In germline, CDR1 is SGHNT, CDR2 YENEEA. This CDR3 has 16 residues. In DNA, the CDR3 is TGTGCCAGCAGCTTAGTCCGCTACAGGGGCACCGGGGAGCTGTTTTTT. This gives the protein CASSLVRYRGTGELFF.

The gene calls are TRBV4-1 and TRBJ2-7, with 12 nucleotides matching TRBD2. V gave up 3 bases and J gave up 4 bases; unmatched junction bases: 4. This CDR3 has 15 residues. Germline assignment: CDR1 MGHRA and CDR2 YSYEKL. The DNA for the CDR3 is TGCGCCAGCAGCCAGACTAGCGGGAGCCTGTACGAGCAGTACTTC. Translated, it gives CASSQTSGSLYEQYF.

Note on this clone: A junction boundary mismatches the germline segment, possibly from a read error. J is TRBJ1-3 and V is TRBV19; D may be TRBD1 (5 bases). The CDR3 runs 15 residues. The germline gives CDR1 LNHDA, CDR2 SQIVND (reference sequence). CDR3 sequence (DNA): TGTGCCAGCTATACCGGGGACTACTCTGGAAACATCATATATTTT. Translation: CASYTGDYSGNIIYF.

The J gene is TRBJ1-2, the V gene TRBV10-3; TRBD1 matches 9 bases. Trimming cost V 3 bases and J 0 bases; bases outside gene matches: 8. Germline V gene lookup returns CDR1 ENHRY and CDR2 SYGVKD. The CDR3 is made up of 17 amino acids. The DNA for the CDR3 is TGTGCCATCAGTGAAATCGACAGGGGGAGAGCTAACTATGGCTACACCTTC. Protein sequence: CAISEIDRGRANYGYTF.

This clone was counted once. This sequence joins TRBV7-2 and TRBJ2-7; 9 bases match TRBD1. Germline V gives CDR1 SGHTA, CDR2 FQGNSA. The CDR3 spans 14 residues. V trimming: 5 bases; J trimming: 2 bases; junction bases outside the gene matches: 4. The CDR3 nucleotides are TGTGCCAGCAGCCAACGACAGGGGGCCTACGAGCAGTACTTC. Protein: CASSQRQGAYEQYF.